A single sample is the source of the 16 T cell receptor beta chains below, sequenced in a study of response to subunit inactivated influenza vaccine. Each CDR3 protein is one row after TCRdb ran MiXCR on the RT-PCR reads. This sample yields around 520,000 distinct CDR3 sequences, of which roughly 23% are seen a single time; 1.5% to 2% belongs to the top ten. The sample consisted of CD4+ T cells sorted from PBMCs, taken about 5 days after vaccination. Every receptor here comes from a man aged 45-60 years who received an inactivated influenza vaccine.

The V call is TRBV6-2 or TRBV6-3, the J call TRBJ2-7; no reliable D call. Germline V CDR1 and CDR2: MNHEY, SVGEGT. CDR3 length equals 13 residues. The V end was cut by 8 bases, the J end by 3 bases, with 14 bases between. The chain's CDR3 is CASRDLVDYEQYF. DNA for the CDR3: TGTGCCAGCCGAGACTTGGTGGACTACGAGCAGTACTTC.

This clonotype was seen a few times. The V and J genes are TRBV12-3 or TRBV12-4 and TRBJ2-1; the D is unclear. The CDR3 contains 14 residues. The ends were cut back, 6 bases at V and 0 bases at J, with 9 bases in the middle. In DNA form, the CDR3 reads TGTGCCAGCAGCAAGAGTACCTCCTACAATGAGCAGTTCTTC. Translating gives CASSKSTSYNEQFF.

The table lists this clonotype with many counts. The CDR3 region has the DNA TGTGCCAGCAGTTTACAGACGACCTACAATGAGCAGTTCTTC. It is translated as CASSLQTTYNEQFF. The chain uses TRBV12-3 or TRBV12-4 and TRBJ2-1; no clear D gene. The CDR3 is made up of 14 amino acids. V dropped 2 bases and J dropped 2 bases, with 7 bases sitting between them.

The chain uses TRBV12-3 or TRBV12-4 and TRBJ2-3; the D gene is possibly TRBD2 (5 bases). This CDR3 is 14 amino acids long. With 4 bases removed from V and 5 bases from J, the gap between germline ends came to 13 bases. The CDR3 here is CASSWSSSRDTQYF. Here the CDR3 DNA reads TGTGCCAGCAGTTGGTCTAGCTCCCGAGATACGCAGTATTTT.

The V gene is TRBV4-2, the J gene TRBJ1-1; D is ambiguous. There are 15 residues in the CDR3. Trimming removed 4 bases at V and 1 base at J, with 13 bases between. CDR1 is LGHNA and CDR2 is YNFKEQ in the germline V gene. CDR3 sequence (DNA): TGTGCCAGCAGCCGAGCATTATCCTCGAACACTGAAGCTTTCTTT. It encodes CASSRALSSNTEAFF.

The gene calls are TRBV5-4 and TRBJ2-3; 14 positions match TRBD2. Germline values: CDR1 SGHNT, CDR2 YYREEE (reference sequence). The CDR3 totals 18 residues. The V and J ends lost 2 bases and 4 bases, in that order; junction bases with no gene match: 9. As DNA, the CDR3 is TGTGCCAGCAGCTTACTGACTAGCGGGGGGGCGGTGGCAGATACGCAGTATTTT. The encoded protein is CASSLLTSGGAVADTQYF. The complete variable domain, with remaining parts taken from reference TRBV5-4 and TRBJ2-3, reads ETGVTQSPTHLIKTRGQQVTLRCSSQSGHNTVSWYQQALGQGPQFIFQYYREEENGRGNFPPRFSGLQFPNYSSELNVNALELDDSALYLCASSLLTSGGAVADTQYFGPGTRLTVL.

This sequence joins TRBV6-2 or TRBV6-3 and TRBJ2-7; 9 nucleotides agree with TRBD1. The germline V gene encodes CDR1 MNHEY and CDR2 SVGEGT. This CDR3 comprises 16 residues. J was trimmed by 3 bases and V by 5 bases; bases with no gene match: 11. The CDR3 sequence: CASSPFPGTGNYEQYF. In nucleotides, the CDR3 is TGTGCCAGCAGTCCCTTCCCCGGGACAGGGAACTACGAGCAGTACTTC.

The V gene is TRBV5-5, the J gene TRBJ2-7; D is unresolved. The CDR3 consists of 14 residues. With 5 bases removed from V and 2 bases from J, the gap between germline ends came to 14 bases. Germline CDR1 reads SGHKS; CDR2 reads YYEKEE (reference sequence). CDR3 sequence: CASRVQGSPYEQYF. The CDR3, as DNA: TGTGCCAGCAGGGTTCAAGGGTCCCCCTACGAGCAGTACTTC.

This clonotype was seen at least ten times. V and J are TRBV7-6 and TRBJ1-3, with D perhaps TRBD1 (6 bases). The V gene's germline CDR1 is SGHVS and CDR2 FNYEAQ. CDR3 size: 16 residues. V was clipped by 4 bases and J by 2 bases, with 15 bases between them. Here the CDR3 reads CASSSLTGTTGNTIYF. CDR3 DNA: TGTGCCAGCAGCTCCCTGACCGGGACAACTGGAAACACCATATATTTT.

The V and J genes are TRBV7-9 and TRBJ2-7; D is undetermined. V gave up 5 bases and J gave up 1 base, with 12 bases separating them. The V gene's germline CDR1 is SEHNR and CDR2 FQNEAQ (reference sequence). The CDR3 length is 14 residues. In nucleotides, the CDR3 is TGTGCCAGCAGCCCGCGGTCCGAATCCTACGAGCAGTACTTC. It is translated as CASSPRSESYEQYF.

This clonotype has only a few counts. CDR3 nucleotide sequence: TGTGCCAGCAGTTACGAGGGAAAACTGTTTTTT. This encodes CASSYEGKLFF. The rearrangement joins TRBV6-6 to TRBJ1-4, with D unclear. The V gene lost 2 bases and the J gene lost 10 bases, with 5 bases spanning the gap. The CDR3 covers 11 residues. Germline V gene lookup returns CDR1 MNHNY and CDR2 SVGAGI (reference sequence).

Ten or more counts support this clonotype. This chain joins TRBV5-1 and TRBJ1-1; 7 bases fit TRBD1. The V gene's germline CDR1 is SGHRS and CDR2 YFSETQ. V lost 4 bases, J lost 0 bases, and 6 bases stayed unmatched. The CDR3 totals 15 residues. CDR3: CASSLGDSMNTEAFF. The CDR3 coding sequence is TGCGCCAGCAGCCTTGGGGACAGCATGAACACTGAAGCTTTCTTT. The whole variable domain, filled in from reference TRBV5-1 and TRBJ1-1, reads KAGVTQTPRYLIKTRGQQVTLSCSPISGHRSVSWYQQTPGQGLQFLFEYFSETQRNKGNFPGRFSGRQFSNSRSEMNVSTLELGDSALYLCASSLGDSMNTEAFFGQGTRLTVV.

This clonotype was recorded a few times. DNA of the CDR3: TGTGCCAGCAGTGAATTTGGGACGGCATCCTACGAGCAGTACTTC. Residues: CASSEFGTASYEQYF. This rearrangement joins TRBV25-1 to TRBJ2-7; D is perhaps TRBD1 or TRBD2 (5 bases each). Trimming took 1 base from V and 1 from J, leaving 11 bases between them. Per germline, CDR1 MGHDK and CDR2 SYGVNS. This CDR3 spans 15 amino acids.

This clonotype came up a few times. The V call is TRBV6-1, the J call TRBJ1-6; D is possibly TRBD1 (6 bases). Looked up from germline, CDR1 is MNHNS and CDR2 is SASEGT. The CDR3 loop spans 15 amino acids. The germline V and J ends were trimmed by 7 bases and 7 bases, with 17 bases remaining between them. CDR3 coding DNA: TGTGCCAGCATCTCGCAGGGGAGGGGCAATTCACCCCTCCACTTT. Amino acid sequence: CASISQGRGNSPLHF.

The chain carries TRBV20-1 and TRBJ2-7; TRBD2 agrees at 12 bases. The CDR3 spans 17 residues. V shed 0 bases and J 5 bases; nucleotides not matched to a gene: 11. CDR1 and CDR2 (germline): DFQATT, SNEGSKA (reference sequence). CDR3 protein: CSARDSRLAGGRNEQYF. CDR3 nucleotide sequence: TGCAGTGCTAGAGATTCCAGGCTAGCGGGGGGGCGGAACGAGCAGTACTTC.

This clonotype has ten or more counts. V gene TRBV5-1 combines with J gene TRBJ1-1; 7 bases are shared with TRBD1. V lost 2 bases to trimming and J lost 7 bases; unmatched junction nucleotides: 11. CDR1 SGHRS and CDR2 YFSETQ come from the germline V gene. The CDR3 is 15 residues long. In DNA, the CDR3 is TGCGCCAGCAGCTTAGGACAGGTCAAAGGGGGTGAAGCTTTCTTT. It yields the protein CASSLGQVKGGEAFF.